This TCR beta chain was sequenced for a study of graft-versus-host responses after intestinal transplantation. Study information: Every one of the recipients received anti-thymocyte globulin induction and afterwards took tacrolimus and steroids for about 3 years. Study-wide results and caveats: Circulating GvH clones peaking coincided with falling HvG clones soon after transplant. The marrow of recipients harbored GvH clones, and ileum or blood showed some of them first.

Only in-frame clones appear in the TCRdb table, and some are missing; sequencing was by immunoSEQ multiplex PCR. The table has some 13,000 clones, around four fifths seen once; the top ten hold 20% to 30%. As to this clone: Its antigen remains unidentified.

The V and J ends lost 4 bases and 7 bases respectively, with 16 bases between them. This CDR3 is 15 amino acids long. CDR1 and CDR2 (germline): SGHTA, FQGNSA. The sample here was PBMCs, taken after intestinal transplantation. The rearrangement joins TRBV7-2 to TRBJ1-4; tentative D call: TRBD1 (6 bases). The sequence derives from a human patient who received an intestinal transplant, so some T cells may come from the graft donor. As DNA, the CDR3 is TGTGCCAGCAGCTGGGGGGGAGGGGGTGGTGAAAAACTGTTTTTT. Its translation is CASSWGGGGGEKLFF.